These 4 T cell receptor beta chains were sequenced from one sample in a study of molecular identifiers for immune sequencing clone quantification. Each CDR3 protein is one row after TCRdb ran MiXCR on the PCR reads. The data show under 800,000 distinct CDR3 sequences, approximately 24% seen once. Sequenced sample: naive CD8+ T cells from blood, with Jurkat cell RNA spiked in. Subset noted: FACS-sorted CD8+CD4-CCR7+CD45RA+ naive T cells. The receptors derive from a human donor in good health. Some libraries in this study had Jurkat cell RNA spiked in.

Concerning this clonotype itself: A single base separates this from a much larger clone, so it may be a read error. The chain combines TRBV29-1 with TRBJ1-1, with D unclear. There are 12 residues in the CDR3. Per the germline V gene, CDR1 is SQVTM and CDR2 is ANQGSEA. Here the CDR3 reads CSVDVGNTEAIF. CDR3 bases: TGCAGCGTTGATGTGGGGAACACTGAAGCTATCTTT.

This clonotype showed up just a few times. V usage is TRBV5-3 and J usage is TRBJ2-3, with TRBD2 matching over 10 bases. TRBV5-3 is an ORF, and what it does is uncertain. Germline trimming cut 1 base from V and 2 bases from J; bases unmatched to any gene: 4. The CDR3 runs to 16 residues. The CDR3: CARSLTSGTVTDTQYF. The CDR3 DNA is TGTGCCAGAAGCTTGACTAGCGGGACGGTCACAGATACGCAGTATTTT.

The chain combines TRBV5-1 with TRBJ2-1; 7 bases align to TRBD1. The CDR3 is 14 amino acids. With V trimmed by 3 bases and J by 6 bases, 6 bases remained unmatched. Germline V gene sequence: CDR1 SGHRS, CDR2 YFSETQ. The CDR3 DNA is TGCGCCAGCAGCTCCCGGGACAGTCCCAATGAGCAGTTCTTC. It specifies CASSSRDSPNEQFF.

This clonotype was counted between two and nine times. This CDR3 is CASSLQGPGTDTQYF. The CDR3 DNA sequence: TGTGCCAGCAGCTTACAGGGGCCAGGCACAGATACGCAGTATTTT. The chain employs TRBV7-9 and TRBJ2-3, with D tentatively TRBD1 (6 bases). V lost 2 bases and J lost 1, with 10 bases in between. Germline V gives CDR1 SEHNR, CDR2 FQNEAQ (reference sequence). CDR3 length equals 15 residues. Full variable domain (rest looked up from reference TRBV7-9 and TRBJ2-3): DTGVSQNPRHKITKRGQNVTFRCDPISEHNRLYWYRQTLGQGPEFLTYFQNEAQLEKSRLLSDRFSAERPKGSFSTLEIQRTEQGDSAMYLCASSLQGPGTDTQYFGPGTRLTVL.